Listed here are 22 T cell receptor beta chains from one sample, sequenced in a study of response to subunit inactivated influenza vaccine. A single record per CDR3 protein comes from TCRdb applying MiXCR to the RT-PCR reads. The top ten hold 10% to 15% of the sample, which has under 550,000 distinct CDR3 sequences, approximately 7.1% seen once. The sequencing here drew on PBMCs from blood, taken roughly 24 months after vaccination. The receptors stem from a man aged 50-75 years who received an inactivated influenza vaccine.

The table lists this clonotype with many counts. This chain connects TRBV3-1 to TRBJ1-5; TRBD1 might be the D (5 bases). This CDR3 region has 12 residues. Germline V gene data show CDR1 as LGHDT and CDR2 as YNNKEL (reference sequence). Between the trimmed V and J ends, which lost 1 base and 9 bases, there was a span of 7 bases. The CDR3 DNA is TGTGCCAGCAGCCAAGGGGGGGGGCCCCAGCATTTT. Protein sequence: CASSQGGGPQHF.

The chain links TRBV10-3 to TRBJ2-3, with D tentatively TRBD2 (5 bases). V lost 4 bases to trimming and J lost 2 bases, with 10 bases between them. In germline, CDR1 is ENHRY, CDR2 SYGVKD. The CDR3 runs 14 residues. This CDR3 is CAISAEANTDTQYF. The CDR3 nucleotides are TGTGCCATCAGTGCGGAGGCTAACACAGATACGCAGTATTTT.

This chain connects TRBV7-8 to TRBJ2-1; 7 positions agree with TRBD1. Germline assignment: CDR1 SGHVS and CDR2 FQNEAQ. Trimming cost V 1 base and J 0 bases; bases outside gene matches: 6. There are 17 residues in the CDR3. The CDR3 DNA reads TGTGCCAGCAGCTTAGGGCAGGGACAGAGCTCCTACAATGAGCAGTTCTTC. This codes for CASSLGQGQSSYNEQFF. Complete variable domain (other parts from reference TRBV7-8 and TRBJ2-1): GAGVSQSPRYKVAKRGQDVALRCDPISGHVSLFWYQQALGQGPEFLTYFQNEAQLDKSGLPSDRFFAERPEGSVSTLKIQRTQQEDSAVYLCASSLGQGQSSYNEQFFGPGTRLTVL.

The genes are TRBV28 and TRBJ1-2; D not certain. The V end was cut by 6 bases, the J end by 4 bases, with 6 bases between. Germline CDR1 reads MDHEN; CDR2 reads SYDVKM. The CDR3 consists of 11 residues. CDR3 protein: CASRMTYGYTF. DNA for the CDR3: TGTGCCAGCAGAATGACCTATGGCTACACCTTC.

The gene calls are TRBV4-2 and TRBJ1-4; D gene ambiguous. V dropped 2 bases and J dropped 0 bases, with 13 bases sitting between them. The germline V gene encodes CDR1 LGHNA and CDR2 YNFKEQ. This CDR3 has 17 residues. The CDR3 sequence is CASSQSRDKTTNEKLFF. CDR3 coding DNA: TGTGCCAGCAGCCAATCCCGGGATAAAACAACTAATGAAAAACTGTTTTTT.

The sample holds a few counts of this clonotype. This chain joins TRBV3-1 and TRBJ2-3; 13 bases line up with TRBD2. V gave up 3 bases and J gave up 6 bases; unmatched junction bases: 9. Germline values: CDR1 LGHDT, CDR2 YNNKEL (reference sequence). The CDR3 length is 17 residues. DNA for the CDR3: TGTGCCAGCAGCCACGGACTAGCGGGGGCCGGAAGGGATACGCAGTATTTT. It translates to CASSHGLAGAGRDTQYF.

The J gene is TRBJ2-7, the V gene TRBV30; 7 positions agree with TRBD1. The V segment lost 8 bases and the J segment 4 bases; nucleotides outside the gene matches: 5. CDR1 is GTSNPN and CDR2 is SVGIG in the germline V gene (reference sequence). This CDR3 spans 11 amino acids. The chain's CDR3 is CAGTVRYEQYF. The CDR3, as DNA: TGTGCCGGGACAGTTAGGTACGAGCAGTACTTC.

This clonotype occurred many times. This chain connects TRBV27 to TRBJ2-7; weak D call: TRBD2 (5 bases). V was cut by 2 bases and J by 0 bases, with 8 bases left in between. The germline CDR1 and CDR2 sequences are MNHEY and SMNVEV (reference sequence). The CDR3 covers 14 residues. CDR3 nucleotides: TGTGCCAGCAGTTTAGGGCGGGTCTCCTACGAGCAGTACTTC. This gives the protein CASSLGRVSYEQYF.

This chain links TRBV7-2 with TRBJ1-5; D gene ambiguous. V gave up 3 bases and J gave up 3 bases, with 9 bases separating them. The V gene's germline CDR1 is SGHTA and CDR2 FQGNSA. The CDR3 runs 14 residues. This CDR3 reads CASSFGQYNQPQHF. In nucleotides, the CDR3 is TGTGCCAGCAGCTTCGGGCAGTACAATCAGCCCCAGCATTTT.

The V and J genes are TRBV5-1 and TRBJ2-6; 8 bases fit TRBD1. CDR3 size: 18 residues. In germline, CDR1 is SGHRS, CDR2 YFSETQ. V trimming: 3 bases; J trimming: 4 bases; junction bases outside the gene matches: 12. The CDR3 bases are TGCGCCAGCAGCTCCGACGGCAGGGGGCATTCAGGGGCCAACGTCCTGACTTTC. Translating it yields CASSSDGRGHSGANVLTF.

Only a few counts were recorded for this clonotype. The V and J genes are TRBV28 and TRBJ2-3, with 9 bases identical to TRBD1. This CDR3 is built from 15 residues. The germline V gene encodes CDR1 MDHEN and CDR2 SYDVKM. V shed 4 bases, J shed 4 bases, and the junction held 6 bases outside the gene matches. CDR3 region: CASSSPGQGSDTQYF. CDR3 coding DNA: TGTGCCAGCAGTTCGCCGGGACAGGGATCAGATACGCAGTATTTT.

This chain links TRBV6-2 or TRBV6-3 with TRBJ1-5; D is undetermined. The CDR3 covers 13 residues. The germline V and J ends were trimmed by 2 bases and 7 bases, with 9 bases remaining between them. Germline CDR1 is MNHEY and CDR2 is SVGEGT. CDR3 region: CASSYRAPQPQHF. CDR3 DNA: TGTGCCAGCAGTTACAGGGCTCCCCAGCCCCAGCATTTT.

The V call is TRBV10-3, the J call TRBJ2-7; 10 bases map to TRBD1. This CDR3 comprises 12 residues. Germline V gene sequence: CDR1 ENHRY, CDR2 SYGVKD. J gave up 2 bases and V 9 bases, and 1 base lay outside the gene matches. The CDR3 protein is CAMGQGTYEQYF. The CDR3 region has the DNA TGTGCCATGGGACAGGGGACCTACGAGCAGTACTTC.

This clonotype has just a few counts. The chain combines TRBV20-1 with TRBJ2-1; 7 nucleotides match TRBD2. In germline, CDR1 is DFQATT, CDR2 SNEGSKA (reference sequence). J gave up 5 bases and V 5 bases, and 9 bases lay outside the gene matches. This CDR3 has 14 residues. In nucleotides, the CDR3 is TGCAGTGCTCGGGGGGTTGGACAAGACAATGAGCAGTTCTTC. As protein: CSARGVGQDNEQFF.

This rearrangement joins TRBV15 to TRBJ1-6, with 8 bases matching TRBD1. Germline loops: CDR1 LNHNV, CDR2 YYDKDF (reference sequence). This CDR3 comprises 17 residues. V shed 2 bases and J 3 bases; nucleotides not matched to a gene: 6. The CDR3 is CATSRKPGGYYNSPLHF. CDR3 bases: TGTGCCACCAGCAGAAAGCCAGGGGGCTACTATAATTCACCCCTCCACTTT.

The chain employs TRBV19 and TRBJ2-1; 7 bases map to TRBD2. This CDR3 spans 15 amino acids. The V gene end was trimmed by 0 bases and the J gene end by 15 bases; junction bases not matched to a gene: 14. Germline lookup yields CDR1 LNHDA and CDR2 SQIVND (reference sequence). The CDR3 DNA sequence: TGTGCCAGTAGTATAGATCCCGCCAGCGGGATCGAGTGGTTCTTC. It yields the protein CASSIDPASGIEWFF.

The sample holds a few counts of this clonotype. CDR3 region: CASGDPLTDTQYF. CDR3 bases: TGTGCCAGCGGGGACCCCCTCACAGATACGCAGTATTTT. V is TRBV7-7 and J is TRBJ2-3, with D perhaps given as TRBD1 or TRBD2 (5 bases each). V dropped 8 bases and J dropped 2 bases, with 11 bases sitting between them. This CDR3 has 13 residues. Germline-derived CDR1 and CDR2 are SSHAT and FNYEAQ (reference sequence).

At least ten counts were recorded for this clonotype. The chain is built from TRBV7-9 and TRBJ2-5; perhaps TRBD1 as D (6 bases). The CDR3 length is 13 residues. Looked up from germline, CDR1 is SEHNR and CDR2 is FQNEAQ (reference sequence). Trimming shortened V by 5 bases and J by 4 bases, and 11 bases separated the two germline ends. CDR3 protein: CASSRGRGETQYF. The CDR3, as DNA: TGTGCCAGCAGCCGGGGCAGGGGAGAGACCCAGTACTTC.

The chain joins TRBV25-1 to TRBJ2-1; 9 nucleotides match TRBD2. The CDR3 extends over 15 amino acids. Looked up from germline, CDR1 is MGHDK and CDR2 is SYGVNS. Trimming took 3 bases from V and 8 from J; bases not matched to a gene: 8. For the CDR3, the DNA is TGTGCCAGCAGTGATGTTAGCGGGAGTTTCTATGAGCAGTTCTTC. Protein: CASSDVSGSFYEQFF.

The rearrangement uses TRBV7-8 and TRBJ1-6; no clear D gene. The CDR3 has 16 amino acids. Germline CDR1 is SGHVS and CDR2 is FQNEAQ. Trimming removed 5 bases from V and 3 bases from J, with 14 bases in between. The CDR3 spells CASSPKVGVYNSPLHF. The DNA for the CDR3 is TGTGCCAGCAGCCCTAAGGTTGGGGTCTATAATTCACCCCTCCACTTT.

This clonotype has a handful of counts. The chain recombines TRBV6-1 with TRBJ2-7; the D gene is possibly TRBD2 (5 bases). CDR3 length: 14 residues. V dropped 7 bases and J dropped 6 bases, with 19 bases sitting between them. CDR1 is MNHNS and CDR2 is SASEGT in the germline V gene. For the CDR3, the DNA is TGTGCCAGCATGAAAGCGGTGAAAACCCTCGAGCAGTACTTC. Translated, it gives CASMKAVKTLEQYF.

This clonotype was seen a handful of times. The chain has TRBV20-1 and TRBJ1-5; D not resolved. V lost 6 bases and J lost 3, with 12 bases in between. There are 13 residues in the CDR3. Germline-derived CDR1 and CDR2 are DFQATT and SNEGSKA (reference sequence). CDR3: CSAAYSDNQPQHF. CDR3 DNA: TGCAGTGCCGCCTATTCAGACAATCAGCCCCAGCATTTT.